A selection of T cell receptor beta chains follows, all from one sample in a study of cytomegalovirus exposure and HLA in healthy donors. The method was immunoSEQ multiplex PCR; TCRdb's version includes in-frame clones alone and lacks a portion of them. The profile shows over 110,000 clones, around 82% of them singletons. Sequencing input: PBMCs. The receptor set was obtained from a female donor in good health and CMV-seronegative. Both conserved end residues are part of each CDR3.

TRBJ2-7 TRBV7-8 CASSLKEASGAGEQYF
TRBJ2-7 TRBV15 CATSRDRPSWAPYEQYF
TRBJ2-1 TRBV30 CAAKPGYNEQFF
TRBJ2-1 TRBV29-1 CSVAGTSGRAGFYNEQFF
TRBJ2-5 TRBV28 CASSLGSRGGQETQYF
TRBJ1-2 TRBV7-2 CASSLGTGLDYGYTF
TRBJ1-5 TRBV27 CASTPFAGRGQPQHF
TRBJ1-2 TRBV2 CASSEEAGGLGYTF
TRBJ2-7 TRBV5-6 CASSLVGQSTYEQYF
TRBJ2-2 TRBV7-9 CSSTPHRAGELFF
TRBJ1-1 TRBV5-6 CASSFRRLGAFF
TRBJ1-5 TRBV19 CASSGEGLSNQPQHF
TRBJ1-3 TRBV28 CASRISGGGNTIYF
TRBJ2-7 TRBV5-1 CASSTGLREKSYEQYF
TRBJ1-5 TRBV6-6 CASSYSGQGGQPQHF
TRBJ1-2 TRBV4-3 CASSQELRTPFDSYTF
TRBJ1-1 TRBV7-2 CASSLATGITEAFF
TRBJ1-1 TRBV27 CASSLWGTNTEAFF
TRBJ1-6 TRBV6-5 CASSPPGGVGSPLHF
TRBJ1-6 TRBV29-1 CSVRTGGTSPLHF
TRBJ1-1 TRBV5-1 CASSGGPTLEAFF
TRBJ1-2 TRBV4-2 CASNSPTKGLDGYTF
TRBJ2-7 TRBV27 CASRRLGTAVNEQYF
TRBJ2-1 TRBV4-3 CASSLRQGRLEGSYNEQFF
TRBJ2-7 TRBV2 CASNRGRGPYEQYF
TRBJ1-1 TRBV19 CASTRTGVTEAFF
TRBJ2-7 TRBV4-1 CASSQGQGAYEQYF
TRBJ2-3 TRBV11-2 CASSRVLRGSPSTDTQYF
TRBJ2-3 TRBV21-1 CASSKVPAGGGNEIEQYF
TRBJ2-2 TRBV15 CATSRVGGTNTGELFF
TRBJ2-7 TRBV7-8 CASSPRTSGGADEQYF
TRBJ2-5 TRBV6-1 CASSSGTGTETQYF
TRBJ1-1 TRBV6-1 CASSFRGRAFF
TRBJ2-1 TRBV5-1 CASSLEAGLAGEIYNEQFF
TRBJ2-2 TRBV5-8 CASSRGLLNTGELFF
TRBJ1-2 TRBV25-1 CASSDSGQQYYGYPF
TRBJ1-3 TRBV28 CASTHRAPHIYF
TRBJ2-7 TRBV5-6 CASSLVQQGTYEQYF
TRBJ2-7 TRBV18 CASSPRTGGSYEQYF
TRBJ2-1 TRBV19 CASRGLAGSNEQFF
TRBJ2-7 TRBV4-3 CASSQDRVDTSYEQYF
TRBJ2-3 TRBV30 CAWSFNQGLTDTQYF
TRBJ1-4 TRBV15 CATSPTWRASNEKLFF
TRBJ2-5 TRBV5-6 CASSLGLLAGPETQYF
TRBJ2-5 TRBV28 CASSSRTSGGQETQYF
TRBJ1-5 TRBV27 CASSFRGNQPQHF
TRBJ2-3 TRBV5-1 CASSLGEGSTDTQYF
TRBJ2-7 TRBV5-4 CASSRPRSSPGTGGPYEQYF
TRBJ2-1 TRBV7-3 CASSLTGSTYNEQFF
TRBJ1-1 TRBV19 CASTHFRQAEAFF
TRBJ1-1 TRBV2 CASREVEGAFF
TRBJ1-1 TRBV14 CATGQGGPPEAFF
TRBJ1-1 TRBV9 CASSVGSGSLTPQSF